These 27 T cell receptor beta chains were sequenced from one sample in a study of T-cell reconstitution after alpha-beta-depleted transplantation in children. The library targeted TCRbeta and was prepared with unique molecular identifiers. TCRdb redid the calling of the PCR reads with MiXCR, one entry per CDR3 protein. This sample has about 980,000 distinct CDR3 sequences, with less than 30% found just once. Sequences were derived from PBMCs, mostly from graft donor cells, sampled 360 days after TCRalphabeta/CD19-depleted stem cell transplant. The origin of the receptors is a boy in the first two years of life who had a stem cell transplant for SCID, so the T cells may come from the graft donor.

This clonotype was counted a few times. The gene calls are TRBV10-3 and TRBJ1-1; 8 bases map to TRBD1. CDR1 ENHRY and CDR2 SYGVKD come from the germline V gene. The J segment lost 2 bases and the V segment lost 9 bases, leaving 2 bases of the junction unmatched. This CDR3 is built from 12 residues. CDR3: CAIGQGNTEAFF. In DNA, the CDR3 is TGTGCCATAGGACAGGGTAACACTGAAGCTTTCTTT.

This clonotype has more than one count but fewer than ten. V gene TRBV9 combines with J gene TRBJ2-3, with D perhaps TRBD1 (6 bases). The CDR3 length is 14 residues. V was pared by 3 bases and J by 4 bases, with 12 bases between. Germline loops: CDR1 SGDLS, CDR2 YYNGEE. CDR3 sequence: CASSGQGKADTQYF. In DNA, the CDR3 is TGTGCCAGCAGCGGGCAGGGGAAGGCAGATACGCAGTATTTT.

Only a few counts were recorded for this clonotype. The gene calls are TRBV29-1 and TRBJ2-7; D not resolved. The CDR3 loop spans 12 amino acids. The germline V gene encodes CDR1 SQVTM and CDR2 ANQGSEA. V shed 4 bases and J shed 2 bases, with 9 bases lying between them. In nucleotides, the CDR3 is TGCAGCGTTGGTGACCTAACCTACGAGCAGTACTTC. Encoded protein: CSVGDLTYEQYF.

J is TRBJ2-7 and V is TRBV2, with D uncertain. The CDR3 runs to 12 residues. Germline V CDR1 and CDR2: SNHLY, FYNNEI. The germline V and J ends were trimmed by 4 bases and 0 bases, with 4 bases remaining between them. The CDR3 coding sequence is TGTGCCAGCAGTGTAGTCTCCTACGAGCAGTACTTC. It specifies CASSVVSYEQYF.

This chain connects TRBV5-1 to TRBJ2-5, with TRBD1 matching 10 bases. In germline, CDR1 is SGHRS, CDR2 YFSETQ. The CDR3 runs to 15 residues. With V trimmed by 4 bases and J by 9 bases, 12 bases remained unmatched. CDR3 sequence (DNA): TGCGCCAGCAGCAATGGAGACAGGGGGCGCACGGCCCAGTACTTC. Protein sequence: CASSNGDRGRTAQYF. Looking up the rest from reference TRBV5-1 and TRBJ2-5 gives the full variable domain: KAGVTQTPRYLIKTRGQQVTLSCSPISGHRSVSWYQQTPGQGLQFLFEYFSETQRNKGNFPGRFSGRQFSNSRSEMNVSTLELGDSALYLCASSNGDRGRTAQYFGPGTRLLVL.

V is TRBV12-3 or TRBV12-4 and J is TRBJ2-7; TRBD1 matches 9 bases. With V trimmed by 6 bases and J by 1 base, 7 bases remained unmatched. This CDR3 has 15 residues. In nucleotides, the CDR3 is TGTGCCAGCAGGCCACAGGGGGCGATATCCTACGAGCAGTACTTC. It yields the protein CASRPQGAISYEQYF.

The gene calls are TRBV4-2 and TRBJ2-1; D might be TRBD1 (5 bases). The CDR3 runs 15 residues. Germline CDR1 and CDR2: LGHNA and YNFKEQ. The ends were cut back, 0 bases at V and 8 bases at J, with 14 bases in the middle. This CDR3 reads CASSQDGREDDEQFF. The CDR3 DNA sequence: TGTGCCAGCAGCCAAGATGGCAGGGAAGACGATGAGCAGTTCTTC.

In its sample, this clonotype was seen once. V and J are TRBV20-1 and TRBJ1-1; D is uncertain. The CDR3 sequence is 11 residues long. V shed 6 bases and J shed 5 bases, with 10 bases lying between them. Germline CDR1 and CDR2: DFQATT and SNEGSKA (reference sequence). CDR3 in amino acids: CSAARKTEAFF. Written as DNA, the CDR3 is TGCAGTGCCGCCCGGAAAACTGAAGCTTTCTTT.

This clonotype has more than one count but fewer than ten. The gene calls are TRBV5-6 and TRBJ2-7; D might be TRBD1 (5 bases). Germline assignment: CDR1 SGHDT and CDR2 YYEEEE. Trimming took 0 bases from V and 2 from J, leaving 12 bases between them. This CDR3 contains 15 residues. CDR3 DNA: TGTGCCAGCAGCTTGGAACTGGGGCCGGCCTACGAGCAGTACTTC. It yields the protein CASSLELGPAYEQYF.

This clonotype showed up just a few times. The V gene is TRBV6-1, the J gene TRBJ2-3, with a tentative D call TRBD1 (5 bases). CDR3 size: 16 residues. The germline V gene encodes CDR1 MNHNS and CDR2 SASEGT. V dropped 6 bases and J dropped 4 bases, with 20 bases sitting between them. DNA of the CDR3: TGTGCCAGCAGGCCGGCAGGGCCTTTTTCAGCAGATACGCAGTATTTT. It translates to CASRPAGPFSADTQYF.

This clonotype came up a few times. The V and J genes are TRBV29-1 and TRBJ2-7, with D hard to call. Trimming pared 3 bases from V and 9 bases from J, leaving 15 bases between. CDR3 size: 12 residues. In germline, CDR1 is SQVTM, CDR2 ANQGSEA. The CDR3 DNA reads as TGCAGCGTTGAGTCCAGCCCTACGGTGCAGTACTTC. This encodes CSVESSPTVQYF.

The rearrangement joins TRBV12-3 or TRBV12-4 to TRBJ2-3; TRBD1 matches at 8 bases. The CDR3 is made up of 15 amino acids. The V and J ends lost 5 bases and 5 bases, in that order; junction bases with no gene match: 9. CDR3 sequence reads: CASSPGLQGGDTQYF. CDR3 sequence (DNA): TGTGCCAGCAGTCCAGGATTACAGGGGGGAGATACGCAGTATTTT.

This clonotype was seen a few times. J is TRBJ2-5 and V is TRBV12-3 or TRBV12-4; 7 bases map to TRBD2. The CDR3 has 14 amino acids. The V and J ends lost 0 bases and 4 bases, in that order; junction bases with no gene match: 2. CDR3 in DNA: TGTGCCAGCAGTTTAGCCAGCGGGGTAGAGACCCAGTACTTC. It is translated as CASSLASGVETQYF.

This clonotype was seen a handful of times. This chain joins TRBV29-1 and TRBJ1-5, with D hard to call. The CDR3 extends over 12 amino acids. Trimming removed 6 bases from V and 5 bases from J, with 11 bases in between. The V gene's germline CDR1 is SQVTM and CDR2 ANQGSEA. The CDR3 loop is CSVAGPDQPQHF. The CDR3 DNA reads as TGCAGCGTCGCGGGCCCGGATCAGCCCCAGCATTTT.

CDR3 residues: CASSQEVKGSRTQYF. Written as DNA, the CDR3 is TGCGCCAGCAGCCAAGAGGTGAAGGGTTCAAGGACCCAGTACTTC. The V call is TRBV4-3, the J call TRBJ2-5; D not certain. The V end was cut by 0 bases, the J end by 7 bases, with 15 bases between. Germline V gene sequence: CDR1 LGHNA, CDR2 YSLEER. The length of the CDR3 is 15 residues.

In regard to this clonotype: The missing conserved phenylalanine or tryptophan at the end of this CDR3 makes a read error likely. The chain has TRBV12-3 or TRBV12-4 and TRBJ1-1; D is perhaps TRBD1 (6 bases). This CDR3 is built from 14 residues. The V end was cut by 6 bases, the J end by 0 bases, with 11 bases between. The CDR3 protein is CASRMDSLNTEAFY. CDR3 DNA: TGTGCCAGCAGGATGGACAGCTTGAACACTGAAGCTTTCTAT.

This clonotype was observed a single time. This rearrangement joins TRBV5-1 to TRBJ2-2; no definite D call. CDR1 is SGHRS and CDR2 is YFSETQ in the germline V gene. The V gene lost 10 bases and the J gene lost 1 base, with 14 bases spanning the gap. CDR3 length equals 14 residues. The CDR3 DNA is TGCGCCTGCCTTTTGGCGGTGAACACCGGGGAGCTGTTTTTT. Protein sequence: CACLLAVNTGELFF.

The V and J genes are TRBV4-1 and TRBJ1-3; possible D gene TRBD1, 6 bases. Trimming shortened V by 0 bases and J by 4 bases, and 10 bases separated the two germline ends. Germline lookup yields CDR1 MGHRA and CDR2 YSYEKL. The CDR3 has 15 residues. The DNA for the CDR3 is TGCGCCAGCAGCCAAGATCCAGGGACAGGAAACACCATATATTTT. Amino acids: CASSQDPGTGNTIYF.

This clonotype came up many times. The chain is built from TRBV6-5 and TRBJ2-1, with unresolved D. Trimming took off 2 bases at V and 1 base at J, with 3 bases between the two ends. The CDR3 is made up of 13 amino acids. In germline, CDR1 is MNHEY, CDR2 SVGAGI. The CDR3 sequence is CASSYRSYNEQFF. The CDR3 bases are TGTGCCAGCAGTTACAGATCCTACAATGAGCAGTTCTTC.

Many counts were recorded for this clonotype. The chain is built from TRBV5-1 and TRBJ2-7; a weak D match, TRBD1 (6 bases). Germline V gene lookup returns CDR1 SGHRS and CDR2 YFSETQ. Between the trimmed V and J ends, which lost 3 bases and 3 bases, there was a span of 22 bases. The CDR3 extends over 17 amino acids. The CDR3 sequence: CASSSTNRVMGSYEQYF. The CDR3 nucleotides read TGCGCCAGCAGCTCAACCAACAGGGTCATGGGGAGCTACGAGCAGTACTTC.

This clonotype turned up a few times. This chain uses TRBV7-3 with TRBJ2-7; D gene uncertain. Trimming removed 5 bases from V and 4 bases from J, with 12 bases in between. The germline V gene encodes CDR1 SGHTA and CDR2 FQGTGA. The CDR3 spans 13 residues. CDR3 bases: TGTGCCAGCAGCACCCAGGACGGGTACGAGCAGTACTTC. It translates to CASSTQDGYEQYF.

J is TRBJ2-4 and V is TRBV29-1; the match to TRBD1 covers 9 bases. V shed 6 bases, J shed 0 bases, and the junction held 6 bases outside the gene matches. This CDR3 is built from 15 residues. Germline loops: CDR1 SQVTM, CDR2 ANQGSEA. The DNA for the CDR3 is TGCAGCGTGGCCCACAGGGGGCTAGCCAAAAACATTCAGTACTTC. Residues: CSVAHRGLAKNIQYF.

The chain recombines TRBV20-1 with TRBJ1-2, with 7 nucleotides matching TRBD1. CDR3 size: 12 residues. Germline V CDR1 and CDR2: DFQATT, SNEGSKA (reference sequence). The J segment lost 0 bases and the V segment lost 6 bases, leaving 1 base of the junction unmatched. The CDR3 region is CSAGGSNYGYTF. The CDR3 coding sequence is TGCAGTGCAGGGGGCTCTAACTATGGCTACACCTTC.

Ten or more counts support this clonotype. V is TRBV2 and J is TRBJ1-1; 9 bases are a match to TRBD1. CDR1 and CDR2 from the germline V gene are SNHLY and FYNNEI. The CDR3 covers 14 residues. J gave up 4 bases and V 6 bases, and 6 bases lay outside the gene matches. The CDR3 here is CASSWDRAATEAFF. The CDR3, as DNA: TGTGCCAGCAGCTGGGACAGGGCGGCCACTGAAGCTTTCTTT. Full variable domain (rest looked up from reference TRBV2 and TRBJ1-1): EPEVTQTPSHQVTQMGQEVILRCVPISNHLYFYWYRQILGQKVEFLVSFYNNEISEKSEIFDDQFSVERPDGSNFTLKIRSTKLEDSAMYFCASSWDRAATEAFFGQGTRLTVV.

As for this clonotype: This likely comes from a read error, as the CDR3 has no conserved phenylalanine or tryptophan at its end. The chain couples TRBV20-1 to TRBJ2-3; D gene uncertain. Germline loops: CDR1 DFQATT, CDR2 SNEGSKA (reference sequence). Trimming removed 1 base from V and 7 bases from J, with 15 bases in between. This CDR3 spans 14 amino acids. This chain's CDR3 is CSARVQPPGNTQYY. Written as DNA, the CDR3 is TGCAGTGCTAGAGTACAGCCTCCAGGAAATACGCAGTATTAT.

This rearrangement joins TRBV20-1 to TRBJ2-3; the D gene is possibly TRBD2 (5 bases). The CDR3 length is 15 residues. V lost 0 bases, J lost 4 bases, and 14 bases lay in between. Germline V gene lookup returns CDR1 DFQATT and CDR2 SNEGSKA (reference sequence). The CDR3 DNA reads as TGCAGTGCTAGAGATTCAGCTAGCCCCCCAGATACGCAGTATTTT. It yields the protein CSARDSASPPDTQYF.

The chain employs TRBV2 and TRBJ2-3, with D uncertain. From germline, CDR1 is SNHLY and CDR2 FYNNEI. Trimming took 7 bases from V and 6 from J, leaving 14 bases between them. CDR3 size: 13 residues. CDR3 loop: CASNAPPGDTQYF. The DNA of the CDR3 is TGTGCCAGCAATGCCCCCCCCGGGGATACGCAGTATTTT.